The 24 T cell receptor beta chains in this list originate from one sample, sequenced in a study of cytomegalovirus exposure and HLA in healthy donors. Both 60 Vbeta primers and 13 Jbeta primers went into the PCR. The data were produced by immunoSEQ multiplex PCR, yet TCRdb's version contains in-frame clones alone and is incomplete. The profile shows roughly 170,000 clones, 84% of them singletons. The sequenced material came from PBMCs. The receptors come from a man aged 30 to 45 in good health and CMV-seronegative.

The chain combines TRBV7-3 with TRBJ2-2; 7 bases are a match to TRBD2. This CDR3 has 14 residues. Per germline, CDR1 SGHTA and CDR2 FQGTGA. After removal of 3 bases from V and 6 bases from J, the junction contained 4 bases not matched to a gene. The CDR3 DNA is TGTGCCAGCAGCTTCGGACTAGGGCCCGGGGAGCTGTTTTTT. It translates to CASSFGLGPGELFF.

V and J are TRBV19 and TRBJ1-3; maybe TRBD1 (6 bases). The CDR3 is 16 amino acids. The germline gives CDR1 LNHDA, CDR2 SQIVND (reference sequence). The V end was cut by 3 bases, the J end by 0 bases, with 12 bases between. CDR3 region: CASSITGSSSGNTIYF. CDR3 nucleotide sequence: TGTGCCAGTAGTATTACAGGGTCTAGCTCTGGAAACACCATATATTTT. The full variable domain, its missing parts supplied by reference TRBV19 and TRBJ1-3, is DGGITQSPKYLFRKEGQNVTLSCEQNLNHDAMYWYRQDPGQGLRLIYYSQIVNDFQKGDIAEGYSVSREKKESFPLTVTSAQKNPTAFYLCASSITGSSSGNTIYFGEGSWLTVV.

A note on this clone: The junction does not match germline at one end; this may be a read error. The chain links TRBV7-7 to TRBJ2-5; 8 nucleotides match TRBD1. The length of the CDR3 is 16 residues. Germline assignment: CDR1 SSHAT and CDR2 FNYEAQ (reference sequence). CDR3 nucleotides: TGTGCTAGCAGCTTAAGCCCCTCAGGGGGCGAAGAGACCCAGTACTTC. This gives the protein CASSLSPSGGEETQYF.

The V and J genes are TRBV4-3 and TRBJ1-4; 11 bases line up with TRBD1. Trimming at V came to 4 bases and at J to 7 bases, leaving 8 bases not matched to a gene. Germline CDR1 and CDR2: LGHNA and YSLEER. The CDR3 extends over 16 amino acids. The CDR3 loop is CASSPGQGAFREKLFF. CDR3 nucleotides: TGCGCCAGCAGCCCAGGACAGGGGGCATTCCGTGAAAAACTGTTTTTT.

In its sample, this clone was seen once. A read error may account for a junction end that differs from germline. V is TRBV5-1 and J is TRBJ1-3, with D possibly matching TRBD1 (5 bases). The CDR3 length is 14 residues. The germline CDR1 and CDR2 sequences are SGHRS and YFSETQ. In nucleotides, the CDR3 is TGCGCCAGCAGGTTGGACAACTCTGGAAACACCATATATTTT. Translation gives CASRLDNSGNTIYF.

This rearrangement joins TRBV18 to TRBJ2-5, with 9 bases fitting TRBD2. The germline V gene encodes CDR1 KGHSH and CDR2 LQKENI. Trimming took 3 bases from V and 4 from J; bases not matched to a gene: 9. This CDR3 has 16 amino acids. The CDR3 is CASSPSMAGGRETQYF. CDR3 DNA sequence: TGTGCCAGCTCACCCTCCATGGCGGGAGGGAGAGAGACCCAGTACTTC.

CDR3 nucleotides: TGTGCCAGCAGCCCCCTCATAGCGGGGGGCACAGATACGCAGTATTTT. As protein: CASSPLIAGGTDTQYF. The chain carries TRBV7-6 and TRBJ2-3; 9 bases are a match to TRBD2. Looked up from germline, CDR1 is SGHVS and CDR2 is FNYEAQ. The V gene end was trimmed by 5 bases and the J gene end by 1 base; junction bases not matched to a gene: 7. The CDR3 extends over 16 amino acids.

The chain carries TRBV7-2 and TRBJ2-3, with TRBD1 matching 7 bases. The trim removed 1 base at V and 3 bases at J, leaving 10 bases unmatched. The CDR3 runs to 17 residues. In germline, CDR1 is SGHTA, CDR2 FQGNSA. CDR3 loop: CASSLEALQGRTDTQYF. CDR3 sequence (DNA): TGTGCCAGCAGCTTAGAAGCCCTACAGGGGCGGACAGATACGCAGTATTTT.

This clone has just a few counts. This chain uses TRBV5-6 with TRBJ2-5, with D tentatively TRBD1 (6 bases). The better agreement between TRBJ2-7 and the DNA end casts doubt on the J call. CDR1 and CDR2 from the germline V gene are SGHDT and YYEEEE. This CDR3 has 16 amino acids. The CDR3, as DNA: TGTGCCAGCAGCTTTCAGGAGACCCGCTTACAGGGCGAGCAGTACTTC. Protein product: CASSFQETRLQGEQYF.

The genes are TRBV6-6 and TRBJ2-1, with unresolved D. Germline assignment: CDR1 MNHNY and CDR2 SVGAGI (reference sequence). The CDR3 consists of 12 residues. Trimming pared 8 bases from V and 4 bases from J, leaving 9 bases between. This chain's CDR3 is CASGPGYNEQFF. The CDR3 DNA reads as TGTGCCAGCGGTCCAGGTTACAATGAGCAGTTCTTC.

The chain carries TRBV5-1 and TRBJ2-7; perhaps TRBD2 as D (5 bases). Germline-derived CDR1 and CDR2 are SGHRS and YFSETQ. V lost 0 bases to trimming and J lost 5 bases, with 9 bases between them. The CDR3 totals 13 residues. The CDR3: CASSLVATDEQYF. The CDR3 nucleotides read TGCGCCAGCAGCTTGGTAGCGACTGACGAGCAGTACTTC.

The V and J genes are TRBV7-2 and TRBJ2-7, with 11 bases lining up with TRBD2. The trim removed 2 bases at V and 5 bases at J, leaving 11 bases unmatched. Germline lookup yields CDR1 SGHTA and CDR2 FQGNSA. This CDR3 has 17 amino acids. CDR3 sequence (DNA): TGTGCCAGCAGCTTAATGGTTCGGGCTAGCGGGAGGAACGAGCAGTACTTC. Translating it yields CASSLMVRASGRNEQYF.

V is TRBV27 and J is TRBJ2-7; 9 nucleotides line up with TRBD2. The length of the CDR3 is 17 residues. V shed 4 bases and J 1 base; nucleotides not matched to a gene: 11. The germline CDR1 and CDR2 sequences are MNHEY and SMNVEV (reference sequence). The CDR3: CASSSPWVAGVSYEQYF. CDR3 sequence (DNA): TGTGCCAGCAGTTCCCCGTGGGTAGCGGGGGTTTCCTACGAGCAGTACTTC.

V gene TRBV18 combines with J gene TRBJ1-1; D is uncertain. Germline V CDR1 and CDR2: KGHSH, LQKENI. The length of the CDR3 is 13 residues. V lost 3 bases and J lost 11, with 16 bases in between. In DNA form, the CDR3 reads TGTGCCAGCTCACCTGGGCCCTCAGCGGAGGCTTTCTTT. Translating it yields CASSPGPSAEAFF.

V and J are TRBV4-3 and TRBJ2-2, with D perhaps matching TRBD2 (6 bases). CDR1 is LGHNA and CDR2 is YSLEER in the germline V gene. This CDR3 has 16 amino acids. V lost 2 bases to trimming and J lost 4 bases, with 14 bases between them. The CDR3 spells CASSQSGSPTTGELFF. CDR3 nucleotide sequence: TGCGCCAGCAGCCAAAGCGGGTCCCCGACCACCGGGGAGCTGTTTTTT.

The rearrangement links TRBV5-1 to TRBJ1-1; 8 positions agree with TRBD1. V shed 4 bases, J shed 0 bases, and the junction held 8 bases outside the gene matches. The CDR3 totals 16 residues. Germline V gene sequence: CDR1 SGHRS, CDR2 YFSETQ. The CDR3 reads CASSPSTGAMNTEAFF. DNA for the CDR3: TGCGCCAGCAGCCCGTCGACAGGGGCTATGAACACTGAAGCTTTCTTT.

This CDR3 reads CASRLGSGGTYNEQFF. CDR3 sequence (DNA): TGTGCCAGCAGACTCGGGAGTGGGGGGACCTACAATGAGCAGTTCTTC. V usage is TRBV28 and J usage is TRBJ2-1; tentatively, D is TRBD2 (6 bases). The CDR3 runs 16 residues. Germline V gives CDR1 MDHEN, CDR2 SYDVKM. V was trimmed by 6 bases and J by 2 bases, leaving 17 bases between them. The full variable domain, rest sourced from reference TRBV28 and TRBJ2-1, is DVKVTQSSRYLVKRTGEKVFLECVQDMDHENMFWYRQDPGLGLRLIYFSYDVKMKEKGDIPEGYSVSREKKERFSLILESASTNQTSMYLCASRLGSGGTYNEQFFGPGTRLTVL.

J is TRBJ1-6 and V is TRBV21-1; TRBD1, the table's D call, lacks a check against the DNA. TRBV21-1 is noted as a pseudogene. The CDR3 length is 15 residues. The CDR3 nucleotides read TGTGCCAGCACGACAGGGGGGGGGCGGAATTCACCCCTCCACTTT. Protein: CASTTGGGRNSPLHF.

The V and J genes are TRBV28 and TRBJ1-1; D gene ambiguous. Germline loops: CDR1 MDHEN, CDR2 SYDVKM. CDR3 length: 14 amino acids. Trimming cost V 3 bases and J 1 base, with 9 bases left between them. The CDR3 spells CASSFARGNTEAFF. DNA for the CDR3: TGTGCCAGCAGTTTCGCCCGGGGGAACACTGAAGCTTTCTTT.

The CDR3 DNA sequence: TGTGCCAGCAGCGTAACCGACAGGGTTGAGCAGTTCTTC. This gives the protein CASSVTDRVEQFF. V gene TRBV9 combines with J gene TRBJ2-1; TRBD1 agrees at 7 bases. The CDR3 contains 13 residues. Germline V lookup: CDR1 SGDLS, CDR2 YYNGEE. J lost 9 bases, V lost 1 base, and 4 bases had no gene match.

Regarding this clone: Relative to the germline gene, one junction end is altered; a read error may explain this. The V call is TRBV7-9, the J call TRBJ1-2; D perhaps matches TRBD1 (5 bases). There are 14 residues in the CDR3. In germline, CDR1 is SEHNR, CDR2 FQNEAQ (reference sequence). The CDR3 here is CSSSLTQGDYGYTF. DNA for the CDR3: TGTTCCAGCAGCTTAACTCAGGGTGACTATGGCTACACCTTC.

V is TRBV5-4 and J is TRBJ2-1; TRBD2 matches 10 bases. CDR3 length equals 17 residues. Germline V gene sequence: CDR1 SGHNT, CDR2 YYREEE (reference sequence). The V segment lost 4 bases and the J segment 7 bases; nucleotides outside the gene matches: 14. Here the CDR3 reads CASSRGGAGGVLNEQFF. The CDR3 nucleotides read TGTGCCAGCAGCCGTGGGGGAGCGGGGGGGGTATTGAATGAGCAGTTCTTC.

The V and J genes are TRBV18 and TRBJ1-2; D may be TRBD1 (6 bases). The ends were cut back, 3 bases at V and 3 bases at J, with 14 bases in the middle. CDR1 and CDR2 from the germline V gene are KGHSH and LQKENI. CDR3 length: 15 residues. CDR3 sequence reads: CASSPSGQGYYGYTF. The CDR3 coding sequence is TGTGCCAGCTCACCGTCCGGGCAGGGGTACTATGGCTACACCTTC.

This clone was seen a few times. The J gene is TRBJ1-1, the V gene TRBV4-3, with D maybe TRBD1 (6 bases). In germline, CDR1 is LGHNA, CDR2 YSLEER. The CDR3 sequence is 15 residues long. The ends were cut back, 0 bases at V and 1 base at J, with 9 bases in the middle. The CDR3 spells CASSQEARGNTEAFF. The CDR3 DNA sequence: TGCGCCAGCAGCCAAGAGGCCAGGGGGAACACTGAAGCTTTCTTT.